Following are 5 T cell receptor beta chains from one sample sequenced in a study of blood T cell repertoires in COVID-19. TCRdb's copy holds only in-frame clones and misses some; the assay was immunoSEQ multiplex PCR. The sample shows more than 200,000 clones, about four fifths of them seen only once. Sequencing used peripheral blood. These receptors all come from an elderly man with acute or convalescent COVID-19.

This clone was observed a single time. V and J are TRBV19 and TRBJ1-1, with 7 bases lining up with TRBD1. The V gene's germline CDR1 is LNHDA and CDR2 SQIVND (reference sequence). CDR3 length: 16 amino acids. J was trimmed by 1 base and V by 5 bases; bases with no gene match: 10. CDR3 in amino acids: CASSLKPGQRNTEAFF. The CDR3, as DNA: TGTGCCAGTAGTCTAAAACCGGGACAGAGGAACACTGAAGCTTTCTTT. The full variable domain, its missing parts supplied by reference TRBV19 and TRBJ1-1, is DGGITQSPKYLFRKEGQNVTLSCEQNLNHDAMYWYRQDPGQGLRLIYYSQIVNDFQKGDIAEGYSVSREKKESFPLTVTSAQKNPTAFYLCASSLKPGQRNTEAFFGQGTRLTVV.

Only one count was recorded for this clone. The chain recombines TRBV12-3 or TRBV12-4 with TRBJ1-2; D gene unclear. The CDR3 sequence is 12 residues long. The V and J ends lost 2 bases and 8 bases respectively, with 9 bases between them. CDR3: CASSLNTGGYTF. In nucleotides, the CDR3 is TGTGCCAGCAGTTTAAATACGGGGGGCTACACCTTC.

This clone was seen only once. The chain carries TRBV18 and TRBJ2-1, with 9 bases that match TRBD2. Germline-derived CDR1 and CDR2 are KGHSH and LQKENI. Losses at the gene ends were 6 bases for V and 2 bases for J; bases not matched to a gene: 5. This CDR3 comprises 15 residues. The CDR3 DNA sequence: TGTGCCAGCTCTGGAGCGGGAGGAGCCTACAATGAGCAGTTCTTC. Encoded protein: CASSGAGGAYNEQFF. The full variable domain, with the rest looked up from reference TRBV18 and TRBJ2-1, is NAGVMQNPRHLVRRRGQEARLRCSPMKGHSHVYWYRQLPEEGLKFMVYLQKENIIDESGMPKERFSAEFPKEGPSILRIQQVVRGDSAAYFCASSGAGGAYNEQFFGPGTRLTVL.

The rearrangement joins TRBV5-1 to TRBJ2-3, with D tentatively TRBD1 (7 bases). The CDR3 has 18 amino acids. V dropped 2 bases and J dropped 0 bases, with 19 bases sitting between them. Germline V gene lookup returns CDR1 SGHRS and CDR2 YFSETQ. The CDR3 DNA reads as TGCGCCAGCAGCTTCCGGCCAGGGGGGCCCTTTAGCACAGATACGCAGTATTTT. Translated, it gives CASSFRPGGPFSTDTQYF.

This clone was picked up one time. This chain joins TRBV5-1 and TRBJ2-3, with 8 positions matching TRBD2. CDR1 is SGHRS and CDR2 is YFSETQ in the germline V gene. V gave up 2 bases and J gave up 1 base; unmatched junction bases: 6. The CDR3 totals 16 residues. CDR3 bases: TGCGCCAGCAGCTTTCCTTCGACTAGCGGCACAGATACGCAGTATTTT. It encodes CASSFPSTSGTDTQYF.